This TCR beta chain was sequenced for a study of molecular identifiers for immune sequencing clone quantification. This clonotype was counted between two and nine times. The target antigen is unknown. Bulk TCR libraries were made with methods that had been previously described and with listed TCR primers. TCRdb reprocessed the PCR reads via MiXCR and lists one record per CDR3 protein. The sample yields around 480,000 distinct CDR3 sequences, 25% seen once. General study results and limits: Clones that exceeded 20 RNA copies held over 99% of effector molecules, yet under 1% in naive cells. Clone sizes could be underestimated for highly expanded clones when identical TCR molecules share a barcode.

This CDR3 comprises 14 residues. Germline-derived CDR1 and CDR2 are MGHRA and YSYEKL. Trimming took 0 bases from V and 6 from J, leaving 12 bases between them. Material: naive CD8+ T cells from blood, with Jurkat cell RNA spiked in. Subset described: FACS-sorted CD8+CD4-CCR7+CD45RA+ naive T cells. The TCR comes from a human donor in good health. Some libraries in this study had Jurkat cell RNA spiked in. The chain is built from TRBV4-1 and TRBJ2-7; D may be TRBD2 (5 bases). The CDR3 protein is CASSQEFQSGEQYF. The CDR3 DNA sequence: TGCGCCAGCAGCCAAGAGTTTCAGAGCGGCGAGCAGTACTTC.